These T cell receptor beta chains were read from a single sample in a study of cytomegalovirus exposure and HLA in healthy donors. Produced via immunoSEQ multiplex PCR; TCRdb's table is partial and in-frame only. The repertoire holds around 150,000 clones, with 78% as singletons. The sequenced sample consisted of PBMCs. The receptors here all came from a woman in her forties in good health and CMV-seronegative. Each CDR3 is given with its conserved first and last residue. The D gene is left open where the match is weak. The size of a clone is reported for some rows only, either as once, few or many, or as a class for expanded clones.

abundance	v_gene	d_gene	j_gene	CDR3aa	CDR3nt
-	TRBV5-1	TRBD2	TRBJ2-5	CASTGRGGQETQYF	TGCGCCAGCACGGGTCGGGGGGGCCAAGAGACCCAGTACTTC
few	TRBV19	TRBD1	TRBJ2-7	CASSIDRGYEQYF	TGTGCCAGTAGTATCGACAGGGGGTACGAGCAGTACTTC
-	TRBV5-1	-	TRBJ1-1	CASSLALTGNTEAFF	TGCGCCAGCAGCTTGGCCCTGACGGGGAACACTGAAGCTTTCTTT
-	TRBV19	-	TRBJ1-6	CASSIWRQEFGSPLHF	TGTGCCAGTAGTATTTGGCGACAGGAGTTCGGTTCACCCCTCCACTTT
few	TRBV27	-	TRBJ1-5	CASSLFIRDTQPQHF	TGTGCCAGCAGTTTATTTATCCGGGACACTCAGCCCCAGCATTTT
-	TRBV30	TRBD1	TRBJ1-4	CAWSTLTGLLLTNEKLFF	TGTGCCTGGAGTACCTTGACAGGGCTTTTATTAACTAATGAAAAACTGTTTTTT
few	TRBV4-1	-	TRBJ1-4	CASSQGLDLNEKLFF	TGCGCCAGCAGCCAAGGGCTGGACTTAAATGAAAAACTGTTTTTT
-	TRBV9	-	TRBJ1-1	CASSVGGGPTTEAFF	TGTGCCAGCAGCGTAGGTGGGGGCCCCACCACTGAAGCTTTCTTT
-	TRBV5-1	-	TRBJ2-7	CASSQNYEQYF	TGCGCCAGCAGCCAAAACTACGAGCAGTACTTC
-	TRBV5-1	-	TRBJ2-2	CASSQQGNTGELFF	TGCGCCAGCAGCCAACAGGGGAACACCGGGGAGCTGTTTTTT
-	TRBV11-3	-	TRBJ2-7	CASNRNLVPRNEQYF	TGTGCCAGCAATCGGAATTTGGTTCCGAGGAACGAGCAGTACTTC
-	TRBV28	-	TRBJ2-5	CASSFIGGMEETQYF	TGTGCCAGCAGTTTCATTGGGGGGATGGAAGAGACCCAGTACTTC
few	TRBV6-5	-	TRBJ1-1	CASSYAVQGNTEAFF	TGTGCCAGCAGTTACGCCGTACAGGGGAACACTGAAGCTTTCTTT
-	TRBV18	-	TRBJ1-1	CASSPQANTEAFF	TGTGCCAGCTCACCTCAGGCGAACACTGAAGCTTTCTTT
-	TRBV6-5	TRBD1	TRBJ2-3	CASIPTGGNTQYF	TGTGCCAGCATTCCGACAGGGGGCAATACGCAGTATTTT
-	TRBV6-1	-	TRBJ2-7	CASSDFYEQYF	TGTGCCAGCAGTGACTTCTACGAGCAGTACTTC
-	TRBV4-2	-	TRBJ1-4	CASSPPGVAKGEKLFF	TGTGCCAGCAGCCCCCCCGGGGTCGCGAAAGGTGAAAAACTGTTTTTT
-	TRBV18	-	TRBJ1-5	CASSPFPGAINQPQHF	TGTGCCAGCTCACCATTTCCAGGGGCGATCAATCAGCCCCAGCATTTT
-	TRBV19	-	TRBJ2-7	CASSMARGNYEQYF	TGTGCCAGTAGTATGGCGAGGGGGAACTACGAGCAGTACTTC
-	TRBV9	TRBD2	TRBJ2-1	CASSVVSSGSYNEQFF	TGTGCCAGCAGCGTAGTGAGTAGCGGGTCCTACAATGAGCAGTTCTTC
-	TRBV5-1	-	TRBJ1-2	CASSLTVVANYGYTF	TGCGCCAGCAGCTTAACTGTGGTGGCTAACTATGGCTACACCTTC
once	TRBV2	TRBD1	TRBJ1-2	CASRKGQGNYYGYTF	TGTGCCAGCAGGAAGGGACAGGGAAATTACTATGGCTACACCTTC
-	TRBV5-1	TRBD1	TRBJ2-1	CASSSGQGVNEQFF	TGCGCCAGCAGCTCGGGACAGGGGGTCAATGAGCAGTTCTTC
-	TRBV5-1	-	TRBJ2-7	CASSLDPGIEQYF	TGCGCCAGCAGCTTGGACCCGGGAATCGAGCAGTACTTC
-	TRBV19	-	TRBJ1-2	CASRDTGMYYGYTF	TGTGCCAGTAGGGATACAGGGATGTACTATGGCTACACCTTC